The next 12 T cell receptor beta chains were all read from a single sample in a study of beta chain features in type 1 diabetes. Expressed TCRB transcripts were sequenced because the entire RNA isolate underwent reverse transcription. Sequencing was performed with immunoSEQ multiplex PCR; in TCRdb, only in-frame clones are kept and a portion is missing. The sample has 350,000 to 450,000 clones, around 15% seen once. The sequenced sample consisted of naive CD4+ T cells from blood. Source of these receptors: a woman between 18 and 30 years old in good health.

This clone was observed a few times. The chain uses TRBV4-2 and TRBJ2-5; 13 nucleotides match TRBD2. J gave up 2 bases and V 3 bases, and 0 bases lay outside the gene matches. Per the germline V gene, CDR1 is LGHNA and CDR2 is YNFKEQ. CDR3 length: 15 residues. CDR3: CASSQTSGRQETQYF. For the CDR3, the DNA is TGTGCCAGCAGCCAGACTAGCGGGAGGCAAGAGACCCAGTACTTC.

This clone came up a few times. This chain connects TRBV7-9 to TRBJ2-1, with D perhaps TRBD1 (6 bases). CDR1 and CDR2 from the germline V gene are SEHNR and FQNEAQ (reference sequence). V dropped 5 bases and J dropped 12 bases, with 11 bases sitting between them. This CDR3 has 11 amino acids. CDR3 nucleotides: TGTGCCAGCAGCCAGGGGATTGGGCAGTTCTTC. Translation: CASSQGIGQFF. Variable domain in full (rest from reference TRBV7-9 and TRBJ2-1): DTGVSQNPRHKITKRGQNVTFRCDPISEHNRLYWYRQTLGQGPEFLTYFQNEAQLEKSRLLSDRFSAERPKGSFSTLEIQRTEQGDSAMYLCASSQGIGQFFGPGTRLTVL.

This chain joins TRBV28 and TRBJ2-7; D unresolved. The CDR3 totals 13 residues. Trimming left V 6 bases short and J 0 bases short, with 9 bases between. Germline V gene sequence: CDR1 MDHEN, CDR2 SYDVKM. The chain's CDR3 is CASSFNPSYEQYF. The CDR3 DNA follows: TGTGCCAGCAGCTTTAATCCCTCCTACGAGCAGTACTTC. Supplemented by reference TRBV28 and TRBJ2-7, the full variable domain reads DVKVTQSSRYLVKRTGEKVFLECVQDMDHENMFWYRQDPGLGLRLIYFSYDVKMKEKGDIPEGYSVSREKKERFSLILESASTNQTSMYLCASSFNPSYEQYFGPGTRLTVT.

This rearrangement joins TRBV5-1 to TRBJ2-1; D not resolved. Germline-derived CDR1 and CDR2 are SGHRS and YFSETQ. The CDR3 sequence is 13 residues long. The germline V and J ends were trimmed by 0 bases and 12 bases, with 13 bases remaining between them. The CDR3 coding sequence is TGCGCCAGCAGCTTGGGTTCGGAGACGGGGCAGTTCTTC. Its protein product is CASSLGSETGQFF. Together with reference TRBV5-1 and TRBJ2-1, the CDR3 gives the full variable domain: KAGVTQTPRYLIKTRGQQVTLSCSPISGHRSVSWYQQTPGQGLQFLFEYFSETQRNKGNFPGRFSGRQFSNSRSEMNVSTLELGDSALYLCASSLGSETGQFFGPGTRLTVL.

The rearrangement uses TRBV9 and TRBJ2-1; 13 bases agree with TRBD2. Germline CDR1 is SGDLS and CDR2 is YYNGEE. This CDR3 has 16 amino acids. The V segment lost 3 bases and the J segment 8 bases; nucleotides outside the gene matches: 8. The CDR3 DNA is TGTGCCAGCAGCGCTGTGGCCGGACTAGCGGGAGATGAGCAGTTCTTC. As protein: CASSAVAGLAGDEQFF.

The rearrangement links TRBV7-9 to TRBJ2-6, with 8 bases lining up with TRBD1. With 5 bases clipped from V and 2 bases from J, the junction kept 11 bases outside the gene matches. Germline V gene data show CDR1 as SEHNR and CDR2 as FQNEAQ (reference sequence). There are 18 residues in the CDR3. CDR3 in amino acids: CASSPQDRGLAGANVLTF. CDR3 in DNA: TGTGCCAGCAGCCCCCAAGACAGGGGTTTAGCTGGGGCCAACGTCCTGACTTTC.

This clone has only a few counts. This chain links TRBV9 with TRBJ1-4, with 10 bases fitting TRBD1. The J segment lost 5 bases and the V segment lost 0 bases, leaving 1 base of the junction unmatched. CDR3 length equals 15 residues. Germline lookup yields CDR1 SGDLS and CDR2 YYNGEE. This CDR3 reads CASSVAGQGNEKLFF. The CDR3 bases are TGTGCCAGCAGCGTAGCGGGACAGGGGAATGAAAAACTGTTTTTT.

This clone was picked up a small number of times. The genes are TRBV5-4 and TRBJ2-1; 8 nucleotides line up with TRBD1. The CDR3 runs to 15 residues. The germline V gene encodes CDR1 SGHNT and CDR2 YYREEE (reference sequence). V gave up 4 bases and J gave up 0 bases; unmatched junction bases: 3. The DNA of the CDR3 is TGTGCCAGCAGCATGGACAGGGCCTCCTACAATGAGCAGTTCTTC. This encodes CASSMDRASYNEQFF.

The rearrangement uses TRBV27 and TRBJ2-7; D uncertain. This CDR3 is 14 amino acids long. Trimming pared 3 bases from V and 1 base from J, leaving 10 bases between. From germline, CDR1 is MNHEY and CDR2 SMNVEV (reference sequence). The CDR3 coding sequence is TGTGCCAGCAGTTTCAGGCCAGTTTCCTACGAGCAGTACTTC. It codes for CASSFRPVSYEQYF.

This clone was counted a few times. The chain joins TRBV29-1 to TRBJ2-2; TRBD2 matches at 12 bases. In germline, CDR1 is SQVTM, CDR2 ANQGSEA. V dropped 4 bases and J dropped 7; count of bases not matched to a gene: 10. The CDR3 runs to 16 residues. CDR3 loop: CSVVRLAGAMGGELFF. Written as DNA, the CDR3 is TGCAGCGTTGTTCGACTAGCGGGAGCAATGGGCGGGGAGCTGTTTTTT.

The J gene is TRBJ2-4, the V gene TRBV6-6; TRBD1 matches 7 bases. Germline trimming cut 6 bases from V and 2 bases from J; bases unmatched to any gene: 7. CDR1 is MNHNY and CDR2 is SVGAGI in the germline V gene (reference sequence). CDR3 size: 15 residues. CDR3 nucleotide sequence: TGTGCCAGCAGGACCGGGACAGTATCCAAAAACATTCAGTACTTC. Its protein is CASRTGTVSKNIQYF.

CDR3 nucleotide sequence: TGTGCCAGCAGGACTCCCGGGACAGGGAGCTACGAGCAGTACTTC. Its translation: CASRTPGTGSYEQYF. The V and J genes are TRBV6-5 and TRBJ2-7, with 9 positions matching TRBD1. Germline lookup yields CDR1 MNHEY and CDR2 SVGAGI. With 6 bases clipped from V and 3 bases from J, the junction kept 9 bases outside the gene matches. This CDR3 region has 15 residues.